A selection of T cell receptor beta chains follows, all from one sample in a study of blood T cell repertoires in COVID-19. Repertoires were generated with immunoSEQ multiplex PCR, while TCRdb's copy carries only in-frame clones and drops some. The sample records 100,000 to 150,000 clones, 75% to 90% being singletons. Sequencing was done on a sample of PBMCs or T cells enriched from blood (not recorded which). These TCRs come from a woman aged 45-59 years who had recovered from COVID-19. CDR3s include the opening cysteine and the closing phenylalanine or tryptophan. A D gene is named only where the DNA matches it firmly. Not all rows give a size; the values are once, few, many and, for expanded clones, a class.

v_gene,j_gene,abundance,d_gene,CDR3aa,CDR3nt
TRBV2,TRBJ2-2,.,TRBD2,CATLMSGTTGELFF,TGTGCCACCTTGATGAGCGGGACCACCGGGGAGCTGTTTTTT
TRBV27,TRBJ1-3,.,.,CASSFGRGAGNTIYF,TGTGCCAGCAGTTTCGGCCGGGGAGCTGGAAACACCATATATTTT
TRBV7-9,TRBJ2-1,.,TRBD2,CASSLGSGGVNEQFF,TGTGCCAGCAGCTTAGGCAGCGGGGGGGTGAATGAGCAGTTCTTC
TRBV19,TRBJ2-1,.,.,CATSPDSWGAEQFF,TGTGCCACCTCCCCCGATTCCTGGGGCGCTGAGCAGTTCTTC
TRBV7-3,TRBJ2-2,once,TRBD2,CASSTTGTSGQELFF,TGTGCCAGCAGCACAACCGGGACTAGCGGGCAGGAGCTGTTTTTT
TRBV19,TRBJ2-3,.,TRBD2,CASSTPSGVADTQYF,TGTGCCAGTAGTACTCCTAGCGGGGTGGCAGATACGCAGTATTTT
TRBV19,TRBJ1-2,.,TRBD1,CASSPTGTVNYGYTF,TGTGCCAGTAGTCCAACCGGGACAGTTAACTATGGCTACACCTTC
TRBV5-5,TRBJ2-7,few,.,CASSLGTGAYEQYF,TGTGCCAGCAGCTTGGGCACCGGGGCCTACGAGCAGTACTTC
TRBV7-2,TRBJ2-7,.,TRBD2,CASSLARLAGQQYF,TGTGCCAGCAGCTTAGCGAGACTAGCGGGGCAGCAGTACTTC
TRBV13,TRBJ2-1,.,TRBD2,CASSPRLAGVGEQFF,TGTGCCAGCAGCCCGAGACTAGCGGGGGTGGGTGAGCAGTTCTTC
TRBV3-1/TRBV3-2,TRBJ1-5,.,.,CASSQDYSNQPQHF,TGTGCCAGCAGCCAAGATTATAGCAATCAGCCCCAGCATTTT
TRBV11-2,TRBJ1-2,.,TRBD1,CASSAGQGYGYTF,TGTGCCAGCAGCGCGGGACAGGGCTATGGCTACACCTTC
TRBV10-1,TRBJ2-2,once,TRBD1,CASREDRDTGELFF,TGCGCCAGCAGAGAGGACAGGGACACCGGGGAGCTGTTTTTT
TRBV5-1,TRBJ2-7,.,TRBD2,CASSWGSGGPGEQYF,TGCGCCAGCAGCTGGGGTAGCGGGGGGCCGGGCGAGCAGTACTTC
TRBV5-1,TRBJ2-7,.,TRBD1,CASSLDRGGYEQYF,TGCGCCAGCAGCTTGGACAGGGGTGGGTACGAGCAGTACTTC
TRBV7-9,TRBJ2-1,.,.,CATTSGGRYNEQFF,TGTGCCACCACCAGTGGGGGCCGCTACAATGAGCAGTTCTTC
TRBV7-2,TRBJ1-2,.,TRBD1,CASSSYADRGYGYTF,TGTGCCAGCAGCTCCTACGCTGACAGGGGCTATGGCTACACCTTC
TRBV29-1,TRBJ2-4,.,TRBD2,CSVEASRGGLLGKNIQYF,TGCAGCGTTGAAGCCTCGCGGGGGGGCCTTTTAGGCAAAAACATTCAGTACTTC
TRBV9,TRBJ1-5,.,.,CASSPSDRENQPQHF,TGTGCCAGCAGCCCGTCCGACAGAGAAAATCAGCCCCAGCATTTT
TRBV27,TRBJ1-1,once,.,CASSLGGGVGTEAFF,TGTGCCAGCAGTTTAGGGGGAGGGGTGGGCACTGAAGCTTTCTTT
TRBV12-3/TRBV12-4,TRBJ1-1,.,.,CASTMRRNTEAFF,TGTGCCAGCACGATGCGCCGGAACACTGAAGCTTTCTTT
TRBV5-6,TRBJ2-7,.,.,CASSLAAGASSYEQYF,TGTGCCAGCAGCTTGGCCGCGGGGGCCAGCTCCTACGAGCAGTACTTC
TRBV3-1/TRBV3-2,TRBJ1-2,few,.,CASNPTGGAYGYTF,TGTGCCAGCAATCCAACGGGGGGGGCCTATGGCTACACCTTC
TRBV30,TRBJ1-2,.,.,CAWGAGFGGYTF,TGTGCCTGGGGTGCGGGGTTTGGTGGCTACACCTTC
TRBV11-3,TRBJ1-3,.,.,CASSLGQGVGNTIYF,TGTGCCAGCAGCTTAGGACAAGGGGTCGGAAACACCATATATTTT
TRBV9,TRBJ1-2,.,.,CASSPSNTGGYGYTF,TGTGCCAGCAGCCCCTCAAATACAGGTGGCTATGGCTACACCTTC
TRBV6-1,TRBJ1-4,.,TRBD1,CASSGGDSAIGNEKLFF,TGTGCCAGCAGTGGGGGGGACAGCGCAATCGGTAATGAAAAACTGTTTTTT
TRBV5-1,TRBJ1-1,.,TRBD1,CASSPRTGGNTEAFF,TGCGCCAGCAGCCCCCGGACAGGGGGGAACACTGAAGCTTTCTTT
TRBV27,TRBJ2-2,.,.,CASGILTGELFF,TGTGCCAGCGGCATCCTCACCGGGGAGCTGTTTTTT
TRBV5-5,TRBJ2-4,.,.,CASSLGAGAKNIQYF,TGTGCCAGCAGCTTGGGTGCGGGGGCAAAAAACATTCAGTACTTC
TRBV2,TRBJ1-1,.,.,CASSEQGPTEAFF,TGTGCCAGCAGTGAACAGGGGCCCACTGAAGCTTTCTTT
TRBV2,TRBJ1-2,.,TRBD1,CAWGDRDGYTF,TGTGCCTGGGGGGACAGGGACGGCTACACCTTC
TRBV7-9,TRBJ1-3,.,.,CASSPQSSGNTIYF,TGTGCCAGCAGCCCACAGAGCTCTGGAAACACCATATATTTT
TRBV7-9,TRBJ1-6,.,.,CASSLGRGGYSPLHF,TGTGCCAGCAGCTTAGGTAGAGGGGGTTATTCACCCCTCCACTTT
TRBV19,TRBJ2-2,.,.,CATTPQQRVSSGELFF,TGTGCCACCACCCCCCAGCAGAGGGTGTCTAGCGGGGAGCTGTTTTTT
TRBV3-1/TRBV3-2,TRBJ2-5,few,TRBD2,CASSQDASGQETQYF,TGTGCCAGCAGCCAAGATGCTAGCGGCCAAGAGACCCAGTACTTC
TRBV15,TRBJ2-5,.,.,CATSRSSEETQYF,TGTGCCACCAGCAGATCCTCCGAGGAGACCCAGTACTTC
TRBV28,TRBJ2-2,.,.,CASSLAENTGELFF,TGTGCCAGCAGTTTGGCCGAGAACACCGGGGAGCTGTTTTTT
TRBV5-1,TRBJ1-5,.,.,CASSFGGAAGNQPQHF,TGCGCCAGCAGCTTTGGAGGGGCTGCGGGCAATCAGCCCCAGCATTTT
TRBV6-5,TRBJ1-1,.,TRBD1,CASIEGGMNTEAFF,TGTGCCAGCATCGAAGGGGGCATGAACACTGAAGCTTTCTTT
TRBV3-1/TRBV3-2,TRBJ2-3,.,.,CASSRKTGTSTDTQYF,TGTGCCAGCAGCCGAAAGACAGGCACTAGCACAGATACGCAGTATTTT
TRBV2,TRBJ2-1,.,TRBD1,CATNNRDRDGNEQFF,TGTGCCACCAACAACCGGGACAGGGATGGAAATGAGCAGTTCTTC
TRBV6-5,TRBJ1-6,.,.,CASSYSTRRQTTLHF,TGTGCCAGCAGTTACTCGACCAGAAGACAGACGACCCTCCACTTT
TRBV30,TRBJ1-2,.,.,CGGRGAFGYTF,TGTGGCGGGCGGGGGGCGTTTGGCTACACCTTC
TRBV3-1/TRBV3-2,TRBJ1-1,few,.,CASSQELEGETEAFF,TGTGCCAGCAGCCAAGAGTTGGAGGGCGAGACTGAAGCTTTCTTT
TRBV7-9,TRBJ2-3,.,TRBD2,CASSLLAGAVGTQYF,TGTGCCAGCAGCTTATTAGCGGGGGCGGTCGGTACGCAGTATTTT
TRBV5-1,TRBJ1-2,.,.,CASRQGGGYTF,TGCGCCAGCAGACAGGGTGGTGGCTACACCTTC
TRBV18,TRBJ2-7,.,.,CASSAGSQGAYEQYF,TGTGCCAGCTCAGCCGGGAGTCAGGGGGCCTACGAGCAGTACTTC